The present entry profiles one T cell receptor (beta chain) with its context. The antigen remains undetermined. An end of the junction differs from the germline gene, which may be a read error. PCR was performed using 60 Vbeta and 13 Jbeta primers. TCRdb's table, derived via immunoSEQ multiplex PCR, lists solely in-frame clones and lacks some. The data contain over 100,000 clones, less than 80% of them singletons. This entry belongs to a study of cytomegalovirus exposure and HLA in healthy donors. Study results and caveats: In terms of immune exposure information, only CMV serostatus was available. The authors later found most CMV-associated TCR beta chains appeared HLA-restricted.

The CDR3 runs to 15 residues. Germline V gives CDR1 SGHTA, CDR2 FQGTGA. The sequence derives from a woman under 40 in good health and CMV-seronegative. The genes are TRBV7-3 and TRBJ2-7, with 9 positions matching TRBD1. Sequencing was done on a sample of PBMCs. As DNA, the CDR3 is TGTGCCAGCAGCGTAACGCCGGGACAGGGCTACGAGCAGTACTTC. Translating it yields CASSVTPGQGYEQYF.